This T cell receptor (beta chain) was found in a study of CD8 T cells in ankylosing spondylitis. TCRdb ran MiXCR on the 5' RACE reads and lists one entry per CDR3 protein. The sample yields approximately 250,000 distinct CDR3 sequences, 10% seen once. CDR1 and CDR2 from the germline V gene are SEHNR and FQNEAQ (reference sequence). With 5 bases removed from V and 8 bases from J, the gap between germline ends came to 13 bases. This CDR3 comprises 13 residues. The chain carries TRBV7-9 and TRBJ2-1; perhaps TRBD1 as D (5 bases). Source material: blood, either unsorted or a sorted T cell fraction (not recorded which). The TCR originated in a male donor with ankylosing spondylitis or in good health (not recorded which). CDR3 nucleotide sequence: TGTGCCAGCAGCCTGCAGGGTTTGGATGAGCAGTTCTTC. Encoded protein: CASSLQGLDEQFF.